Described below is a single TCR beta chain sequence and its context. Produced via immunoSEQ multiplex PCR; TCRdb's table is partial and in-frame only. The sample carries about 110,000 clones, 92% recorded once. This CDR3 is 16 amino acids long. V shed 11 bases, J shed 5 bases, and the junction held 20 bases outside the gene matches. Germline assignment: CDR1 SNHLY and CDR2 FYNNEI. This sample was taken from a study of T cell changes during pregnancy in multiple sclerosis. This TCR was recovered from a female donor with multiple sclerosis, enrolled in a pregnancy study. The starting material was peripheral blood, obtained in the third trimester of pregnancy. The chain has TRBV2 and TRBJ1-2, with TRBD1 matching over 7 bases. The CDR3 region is CAYSGYRDSPSYGYTF. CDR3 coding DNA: TGTGCCTACTCCGGCTACCGGGACAGCCCATCTTATGGCTACACCTTC.